This T cell receptor beta chain was profiled in a study of radiation and T cells in renal cell carcinoma. Only in-frame clones appear in the TCRdb table, and some are missing; sequencing was by immunoSEQ multiplex PCR. The repertoire consists of roughly 64,000 clones, with 65% to 80% occurring once and the leading ten covering around 7%. Study-wide points: Without pretreatment biopsies, baseline tumor clonotype presence was undetermined.

The CDR3 loop spans 14 amino acids. Per germline, CDR1 MNHNS and CDR2 SASEGT. Between the trimmed V and J ends, which lost 6 bases and 1 base, there was a span of 12 bases. This clone came up a few times. The antigen remains undetermined. The time point denotes: blood 4 weeks post-SBRT, at nephrectomy. Indicated treatment: 15 Gy SBRT to primary tumor, nephrectomy 4 weeks later. Nephrectomy followed 15 Gy stereotactic body radiation by 4 weeks. The TCR comes from a man aged 55 to 70 with renal cell carcinoma. The sequencing used blood, collected from a patient whose treatment included radiotherapy and nephrectomy. This rearrangement joins TRBV6-1 to TRBJ1-1; D is uncertain. The CDR3, as DNA: TGTGCCAGCAGGGCGAGAATATCGAACACTGAAGCTTTCTTT. Translated: CASRARISNTEAFF.